This TCR beta chain was sequenced during a study of shared clonotypes between healthy human individuals. Study-wide context: A couple of women and three men aged 18 to 49 made up the donors. Used for every donor were three CD4 naive, three CD4 memory, two CD8 naive and one CD8 memory plate.

Points from the study as a whole: A reduction in generation probabilities was seen for non-shared clonotypes relative to those shared by all four donors.

Notes on this clone: The target antigen is unknown.

Every immunoSEQ plate was one replicate of a subset's evenly spread DNA. The repertoire was sequenced with immunoSEQ multiplex PCR; TCRdb's copy has only in-frame clones and lacks some. Counted here are approximately 2.1 million clones, over 90% occurring once; the ten biggest clones make up 0.35% to 0.5%. Sequencing was performed on naive CD4+ T cells from PBMCs. The subset here: CD45RA+ positively selected. This TCR was recovered from a young man in good health. Some clones in this sample may be carry-over from other donors' samples.

The CDR3 spells CASSPLDGANYNEQFF. In DNA form, the CDR3 reads TGTGCCAGCAGCCCTTTAGACGGGGCAAATTACAATGAGCAGTTCTTC. V is TRBV28 and J is TRBJ2-1; perhaps D is TRBD1 or TRBD2 (5 bases each). The CDR3 has 16 amino acids. The germline gives CDR1 MDHEN, CDR2 SYDVKM. With 6 bases removed from V and 4 bases from J, the gap between germline ends came to 19 bases.